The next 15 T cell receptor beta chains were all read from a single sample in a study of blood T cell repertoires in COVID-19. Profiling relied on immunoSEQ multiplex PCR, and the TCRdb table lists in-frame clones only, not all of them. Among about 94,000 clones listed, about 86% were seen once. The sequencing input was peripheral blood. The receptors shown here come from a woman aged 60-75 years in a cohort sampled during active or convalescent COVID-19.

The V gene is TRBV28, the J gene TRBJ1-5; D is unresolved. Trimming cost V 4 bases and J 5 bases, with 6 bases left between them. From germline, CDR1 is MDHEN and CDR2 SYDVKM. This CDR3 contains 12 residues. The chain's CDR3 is CASSSVHQPQHF. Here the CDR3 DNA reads TGTGCCAGCAGTTCGGTACATCAGCCCCAGCATTTT.

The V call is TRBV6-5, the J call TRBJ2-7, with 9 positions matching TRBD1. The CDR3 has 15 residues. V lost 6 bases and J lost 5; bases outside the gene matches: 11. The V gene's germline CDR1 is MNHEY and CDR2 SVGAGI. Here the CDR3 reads CASSPPGQGVHEQYF. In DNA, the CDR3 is TGTGCCAGCAGCCCCCCGGGACAGGGCGTCCACGAGCAGTACTTC.

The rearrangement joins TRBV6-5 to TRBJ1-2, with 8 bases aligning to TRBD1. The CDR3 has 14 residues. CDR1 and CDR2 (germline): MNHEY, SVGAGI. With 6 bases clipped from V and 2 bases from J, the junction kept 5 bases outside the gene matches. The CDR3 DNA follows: TGTGCCAGCAGCGAGACAGGGGCCAACTATGGCTACACCTTC. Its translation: CASSETGANYGYTF.

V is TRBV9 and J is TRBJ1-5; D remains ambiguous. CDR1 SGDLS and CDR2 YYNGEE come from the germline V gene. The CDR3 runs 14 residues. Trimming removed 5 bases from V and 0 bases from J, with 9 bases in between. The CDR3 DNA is TGTGCCAGCAGTCTGACAAATAGCAATCAGCCCCAGCATTTT. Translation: CASSLTNSNQPQHF.

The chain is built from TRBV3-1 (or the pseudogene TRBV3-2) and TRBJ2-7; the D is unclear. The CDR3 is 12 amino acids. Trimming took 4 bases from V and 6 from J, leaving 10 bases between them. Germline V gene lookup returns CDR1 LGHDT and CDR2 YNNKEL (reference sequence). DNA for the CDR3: TGTGCCAGCAGCCCCCGCGGCACCGAGCAGTACTTC. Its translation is CASSPRGTEQYF.

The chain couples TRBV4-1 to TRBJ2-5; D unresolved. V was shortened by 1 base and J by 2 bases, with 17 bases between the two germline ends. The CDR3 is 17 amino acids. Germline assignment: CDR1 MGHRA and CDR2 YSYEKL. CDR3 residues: CASSQGSARSVQETQYF. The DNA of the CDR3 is TGCGCCAGCAGCCAAGGGTCCGCTCGCAGCGTTCAAGAGACCCAGTACTTC.

The CDR3 here is CASSLVPGQLFRQPQHF. DNA for the CDR3: TGTGCCAGCAGCTTAGTTCCGGGACAGCTATTCCGTCAGCCCCAGCATTTT. This rearrangement joins TRBV7-8 to TRBJ1-5; 7 bases map to TRBD1. Germline V gene lookup returns CDR1 SGHVS and CDR2 FQNEAQ. This CDR3 has 17 amino acids. After removal of 1 base from V and 6 bases from J, the junction contained 12 bases not matched to a gene.

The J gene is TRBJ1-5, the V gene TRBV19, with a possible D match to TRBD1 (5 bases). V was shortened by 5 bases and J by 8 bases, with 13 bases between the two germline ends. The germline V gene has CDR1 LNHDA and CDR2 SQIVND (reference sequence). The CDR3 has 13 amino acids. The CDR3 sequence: CASSPHRGEPQHF. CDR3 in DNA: TGTGCCAGTAGTCCCCACCGGGGGGAGCCCCAGCATTTT.

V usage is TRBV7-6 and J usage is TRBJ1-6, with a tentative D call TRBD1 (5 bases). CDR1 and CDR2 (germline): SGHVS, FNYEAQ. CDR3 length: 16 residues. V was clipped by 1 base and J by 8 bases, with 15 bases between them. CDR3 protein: CASSLEAWRGDSPLHF. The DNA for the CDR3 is TGTGCCAGCAGCTTAGAGGCCTGGAGGGGCGATTCACCCCTCCACTTT.

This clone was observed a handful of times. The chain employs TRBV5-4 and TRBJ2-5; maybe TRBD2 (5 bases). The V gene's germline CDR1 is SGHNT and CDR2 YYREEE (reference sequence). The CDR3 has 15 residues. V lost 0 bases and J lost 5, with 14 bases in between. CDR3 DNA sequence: TGTGCCAGCAGCTTGGGCGCCGGAGGCCCGGAGACCCAGTACTTC. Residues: CASSLGAGGPETQYF.

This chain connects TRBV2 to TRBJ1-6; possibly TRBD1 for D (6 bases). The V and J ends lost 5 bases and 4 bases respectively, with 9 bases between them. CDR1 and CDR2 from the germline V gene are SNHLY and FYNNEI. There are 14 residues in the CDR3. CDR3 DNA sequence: TGTGCCAGCAGTATAGACAGGTATAATTCACCCCTCCACTTT. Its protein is CASSIDRYNSPLHF.

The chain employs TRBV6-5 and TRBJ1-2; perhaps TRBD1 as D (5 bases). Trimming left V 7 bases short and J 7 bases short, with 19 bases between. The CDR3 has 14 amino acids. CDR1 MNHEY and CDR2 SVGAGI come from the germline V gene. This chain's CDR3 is CASNFRHGGGGYTF. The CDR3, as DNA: TGTGCCAGCAATTTTCGCCATGGGGGGGGTGGCTACACCTTC.

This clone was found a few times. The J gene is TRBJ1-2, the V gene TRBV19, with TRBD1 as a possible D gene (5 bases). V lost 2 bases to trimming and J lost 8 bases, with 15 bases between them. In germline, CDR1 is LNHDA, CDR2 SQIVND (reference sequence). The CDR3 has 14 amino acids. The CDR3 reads CASSILSGVGGYTF. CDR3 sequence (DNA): TGTGCCAGTAGTATACTCTCGGGGGTTGGAGGCTACACCTTC.

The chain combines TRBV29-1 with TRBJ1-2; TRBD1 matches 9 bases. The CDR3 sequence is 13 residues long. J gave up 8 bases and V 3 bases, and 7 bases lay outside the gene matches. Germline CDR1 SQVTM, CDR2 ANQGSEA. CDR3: CSVDLQGAEGYTF. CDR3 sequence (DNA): TGCAGCGTTGATTTACAGGGGGCAGAGGGCTACACCTTC.

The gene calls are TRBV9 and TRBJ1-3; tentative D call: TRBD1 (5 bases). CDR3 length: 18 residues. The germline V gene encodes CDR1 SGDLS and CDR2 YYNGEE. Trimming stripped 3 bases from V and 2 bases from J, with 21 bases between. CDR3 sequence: CASSANPGDSLPGNTIYF. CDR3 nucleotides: TGTGCCAGCAGCGCTAACCCCGGGGACTCTCTTCCTGGAAACACCATATATTTT.